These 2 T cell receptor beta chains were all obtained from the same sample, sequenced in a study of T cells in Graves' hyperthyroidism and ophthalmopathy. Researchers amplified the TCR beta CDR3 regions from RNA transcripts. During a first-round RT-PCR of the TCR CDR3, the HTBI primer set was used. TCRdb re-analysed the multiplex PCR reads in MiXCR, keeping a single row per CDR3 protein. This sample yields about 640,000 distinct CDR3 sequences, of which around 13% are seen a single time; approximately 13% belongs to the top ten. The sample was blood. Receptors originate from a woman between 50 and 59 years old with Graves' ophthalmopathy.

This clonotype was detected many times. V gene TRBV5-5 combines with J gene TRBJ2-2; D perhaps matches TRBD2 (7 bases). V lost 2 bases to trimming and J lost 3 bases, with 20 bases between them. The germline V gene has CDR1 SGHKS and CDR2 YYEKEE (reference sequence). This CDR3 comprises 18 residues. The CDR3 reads CASSLLVPRGAHTGELFF. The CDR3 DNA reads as TGTGCCAGCAGCTTATTGGTACCTCGGGGGGCCCACACCGGGGAGCTGTTTTTT.

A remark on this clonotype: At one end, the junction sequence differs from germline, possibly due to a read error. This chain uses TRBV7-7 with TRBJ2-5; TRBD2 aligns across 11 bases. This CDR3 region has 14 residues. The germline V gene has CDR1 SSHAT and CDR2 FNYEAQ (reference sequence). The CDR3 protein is CASSISGREETQYF. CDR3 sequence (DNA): TGTGCTAGCAGCATTAGCGGGAGGGAAGAGACCCAGTACTTC.